This TCR beta chain was identified in a study of a mutant IDH1 vaccine in newly diagnosed glioma (dated by TCRdb to the early 2020s). Describing the broader study: The roughly 32 treated patients were around 62% male and around 40% female, with a mean age of around 40 years. Before enrollment, most patients had been given radiochemotherapy with temozolomide as standard therapy, while the rest had received either radiotherapy alone or temozolomide alone. Peripheral blood was drawn at six visits: V03 (baseline), V05, V07, V10, V12 and V13. Longitudinal TCRB deep sequencing was done for 25 to 30 treated patients, wherever samples were available for exploratory analyses.

Library preparation employed the immunoSEQ multiplex PCR assay. Rearranged TCR beta chain sequences were amplified using the hsTCRB Kit according to the manufacturer's protocol. An Illumina MiSeq was used to sequence the TCRB libraries. On the authors' methods: Demultiplexing, trimming and gene mapping were performed with the kit vendor's proprietary platform. What TCRdb holds here is the immuneACCESS table cut down to in-frame rearrangements. Part of the clones is not present; checked against another copy, under half of the missing clones reflect an unresolved V gene, and the others are unexplained. For V, J and clone size, that table is used; D and trimming come from the DNA. Here the sample has about 63,000 clones; about four fifths occur a single time. Jointly, the top ten make up approximately 4.4% of the sample. What the work shows at the level of the full study, not this receptor alone: Availability determined which PBMC samples were chosen for TCRB deep sequencing. Across multiple MHC alleles, vaccine-induced immune responses were seen in roughly 93% of patients. According to the authors, sample limitations meant that analyses of patient blood samples could not be reproduced. Pseudoprogression seemed to be unrelated to changes in the top peripheral T cell clonotypes found by TCRB sequencing.

Relative to germline, V is 5 bases shorter and J is 2 bases shorter, with 7 bases between their ends. From the germline V gene, CDR1 is MNHEY and CDR2 is SVGAGI. Taken from cysteine to phenylalanine, the CDR3 has 12 residues. Left in the record is the CDR3 DNA by itself, 36 bases read in frame from the first base. The time point label for this specimen denotes: baseline, week 1 (first vaccination visit). Per the publication, the treatment or condition label means: pre-vaccination baseline after standard-of-care therapy. The donors had newly diagnosed IDH1-mutant astrocytomas of WHO grade 3 or 4 that showed loss of nuclear ATRX. The samples were drawn from NOA16, a multicentre, single-arm, open-label phase I trial in Germany that tested a mutant IDH1 peptide vaccine in humans for the first time. Visit V03 blood draws served as the baseline sample for immunogenicity testing. The DNeasy Blood and Tissue Kit was used to extract genomic DNA from EDTA blood for TCRB sequencing.

The table lists this clone with a count of one. Its antigen is not yet known. No much larger clonotype is one base removed from it; base qualities were not supplied. The chain joins TRBV6-5 to TRBJ2-7; tentative D gene TRBD1, with 6 bases matching. The material was peripheral blood mononuclear cells (PBMCs), obtained from a glioma patient treated with radiotherapy, temozolomide or both. The receptor comes from a woman aged 18-29 years with glioma. Some clones in this sample may be carry-over from other donors' samples. In nucleotide form, the sequence is TGTGCCAGCAGTCAGGGGACCTACGAGCAGTACTTC. Translated, this is CASSQGTYEQYF.